This T cell receptor (beta chain) was retrieved from a study of T cell repertoires in cytomegalovirus infection. This clonotype has only a few counts. What it recognizes is unknown. TCRdb reanalysed the reads using MiXCR and keeps one entry per CDR3 protein. The sample shows over 45,000 distinct CDR3 sequences, roughly a fifth of them seen only once. The receptor was isolated from a human donor in good health (CMV status not recorded). Some clones in this sample may be carry-over from other donors' samples. The specimen was CD8+ T cells from cultured PBMCs, collected from culture after CMV antigen stimulation.

CDR3 in amino acids: CASSPVYRSYEQYF. For the CDR3, the DNA is TGTGCCAGCAGCCCCGTCTACAGGAGCTACGAGCAGTACTTC. The J gene is TRBJ2-7, the V gene TRBV7-8; tentatively, D is TRBD1 (5 bases). Trimming cost V 5 bases and J 3 bases, with 14 bases left between them. This CDR3 has 14 amino acids. In germline, CDR1 is SGHVS, CDR2 FQNEAQ.